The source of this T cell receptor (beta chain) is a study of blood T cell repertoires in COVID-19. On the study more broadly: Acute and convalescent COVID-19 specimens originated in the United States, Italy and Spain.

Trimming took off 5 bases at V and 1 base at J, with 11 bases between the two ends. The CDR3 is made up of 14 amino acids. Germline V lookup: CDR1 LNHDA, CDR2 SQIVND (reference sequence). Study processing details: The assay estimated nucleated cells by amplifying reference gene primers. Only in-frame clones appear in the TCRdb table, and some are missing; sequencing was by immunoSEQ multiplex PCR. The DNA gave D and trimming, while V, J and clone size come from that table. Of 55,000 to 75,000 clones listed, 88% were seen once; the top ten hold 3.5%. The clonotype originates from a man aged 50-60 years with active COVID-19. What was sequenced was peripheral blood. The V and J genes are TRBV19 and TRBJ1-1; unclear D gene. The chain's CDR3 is CASSGSEGNTEAFF. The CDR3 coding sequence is TGTGCCAGTAGTGGGAGCGAGGGGAACACTGAAGCTTTCTTT.